This TCR beta chain was identified during a study of cytomegalovirus exposure and HLA in healthy donors. Whole-study findings and limits: A later analysis found most CMV-associated TCR beta chains apparently HLA-restricted.

PCR was performed using 60 Vbeta and 13 Jbeta primers. Method: immunoSEQ multiplex PCR; TCRdb's copy keeps in-frame clones and lacks some. The sample consists of under 150,000 clones, almost 85% of them appearing once. About this clone: Its antigen remains unknown.

The V gene's germline CDR1 is MNHEY and CDR2 SMNVEV (reference sequence). V gave up 1 base and J gave up 0 bases; unmatched junction bases: 5. CDR3 length equals 17 residues. The chain uses TRBV27 and TRBJ2-2, with 7 bases matching TRBD2. The sequenced material came from PBMCs. This clonotype was obtained from a man aged 25 to 40 in good health and CMV-seropositive. The CDR3 is CASSLWGGGANTGELFF. The CDR3 DNA is TGTGCCAGCAGTTTATGGGGGGGAGGGGCGAACACCGGGGAGCTGTTTTTT.